Below are 20 T cell receptor beta chains sequenced from a single sample in a study of cytomegalovirus exposure and HLA in healthy donors. A multiplex PCR was run with 60 Vbeta primers and 13 Jbeta primers. The assay was immunoSEQ multiplex PCR, and TCRdb's table has in-frame clones only and misses some. The sample gives nearly 300,000 clones, 86% of which show up once; roughly 4% is in the top ten. The sample was PBMCs. The receptors were sampled from a man aged 35 to 55 in good health and CMV-seropositive.

Only one count was recorded for this clone. The chain employs TRBV7-9 and TRBJ2-1, with 9 nucleotides matching TRBD2. Germline CDR1 and CDR2: SEHNR and FQNEAQ (reference sequence). This CDR3 is 15 amino acids long. Trimming took 4 bases from V and 7 from J; bases not matched to a gene: 8. CDR3 nucleotide sequence: TGTGCCAGCAGCTCCAGACTAGCGGAGGGGAATGAGCAGTTCTTC. It encodes CASSSRLAEGNEQFF.

This chain joins TRBV28 and TRBJ2-3, with D possibly TRBD2 on 6 matching bases. This CDR3 comprises 15 residues. Trimming left V 11 bases short and J 4 bases short, with 22 bases between. Germline V CDR1 and CDR2: MDHEN, SYDVKM. In nucleotides, the CDR3 is TGTGCCGCCTTGCCCCGGGAGAAGGCGCCAGATACGCAGTATTTT. Its protein product is CAALPREKAPDTQYF.

The chain links TRBV5-4 to TRBJ2-3, with 10 nucleotides matching TRBD1. V lost 4 bases and J lost 3; bases outside the gene matches: 11. Germline CDR1 reads SGHNT; CDR2 reads YYREEE (reference sequence). This CDR3 contains 17 residues. CDR3 residues: CASSPRTGGRETDTQYF. For the CDR3, the DNA is TGTGCCAGCAGCCCCCGGACAGGGGGTCGGGAAACAGATACGCAGTATTTT.

The chain links TRBV6-4 to TRBJ1-5; 8 bases agree with TRBD1. From germline, CDR1 is MRHNA and CDR2 SNTAGT. The junction had 13 bases not matched to a gene; V was cut back by 7 bases and J by 2 bases. The CDR3 length is 17 residues. CDR3 nucleotide sequence: TGTGCCAGCAATCGGGACAGGAGCATGGTTGGCAATCAGCCCCAGCATTTT. It translates to CASNRDRSMVGNQPQHF.

In regard to this clone: In the same sample, other DNA sequences code for this CDR3. This chain joins TRBV27 and TRBJ2-7, with a tentative D call TRBD2 (6 bases). The CDR3 has 13 residues. Trimming removed 0 bases at V and 4 bases at J, with 7 bases between. The germline CDR1 and CDR2 sequences are MNHEY and SMNVEV (reference sequence). The CDR3 DNA reads as TGTGCCAGCAGTTTATCGGGGGGATACGAGCAGTACTTC. Protein product: CASSLSGGYEQYF.

The chain combines TRBV30 with TRBJ1-1; 7 positions match TRBD1. The CDR3 length is 15 residues. Germline CDR1 reads GTSNPN; CDR2 reads SVGIG (reference sequence). After removal of 5 bases from V and 2 bases from J, the junction contained 11 bases not matched to a gene. Here the CDR3 reads CAWRRDRIYNTEAFF. CDR3 sequence (DNA): TGTGCCTGGCGCCGGGACAGAATTTATAACACTGAAGCTTTCTTT.

The rearrangement links TRBV29-1 to TRBJ1-1; 7 bases are a match to TRBD1. The J segment lost 2 bases and the V segment lost 7 bases, leaving 4 bases of the junction unmatched. Germline V gene data show CDR1 as SQVTM and CDR2 as ANQGSEA. The CDR3 has 12 residues. The CDR3 protein is CSGGQDNTEAFF. Written as DNA, the CDR3 is TGCAGCGGAGGACAGGATAACACTGAAGCTTTCTTT.

The CDR3 is CASSSPCRVRSGEQYF. The CDR3, as DNA: TGTGCCAGCAGCTCCCCCTGCAGGGTAAGGTCTGGCGAGCAGTACTTC. The genes are TRBV9 and TRBJ2-7; TRBD1 might be the D (5 bases). V lost 4 bases to trimming and J lost 6 bases, with 23 bases between them. The CDR3 runs to 16 residues. Germline V lookup: CDR1 SGDLS, CDR2 YYNGEE.

The chain employs TRBV28 and TRBJ1-1; D may be TRBD1 (5 bases). Germline V gene data show CDR1 as MDHEN and CDR2 as SYDVKM. This CDR3 is 15 amino acids long. V was shortened by 11 bases and J by 1 base, with 20 bases between the two germline ends. The CDR3 DNA reads as TGTGCCTCAGCGGGGTCAGGGACGGGGAACACTGAAGCTTTCTTT. This translates into CASAGSGTGNTEAFF.

J is TRBJ2-3 and V is TRBV10-3; 8 nucleotides agree with TRBD1. CDR3 length equals 16 residues. In germline, CDR1 is ENHRY, CDR2 SYGVKD. V lost 6 bases to trimming and J lost 1 base; unmatched junction nucleotides: 9. CDR3: CAISLLQGGGTDTQYF. Written as DNA, the CDR3 is TGTGCCATCAGCCTACTACAGGGGGGCGGCACAGATACGCAGTATTTT.

Only one count was recorded for this clone. V is TRBV28 and J is TRBJ2-5; D unclear. Germline V gene lookup returns CDR1 MDHEN and CDR2 SYDVKM. CDR3 size: 14 residues. Trimming stripped 3 bases from V and 5 bases from J, with 13 bases between. The CDR3 DNA follows: TGTGCCAGCAGTTTTCGTGAGAGGCGGGAGACCCAGTACTTC. It translates to CASSFRERRETQYF. Drawing the rest from reference TRBV28 and TRBJ2-5, the complete variable domain is DVKVTQSSRYLVKRTGEKVFLECVQDMDHENMFWYRQDPGLGLRLIYFSYDVKMKEKGDIPEGYSVSREKKERFSLILESASTNQTSMYLCASSFRERRETQYFGPGTRLLVL.

Details on this clone: Mismatch with germline at one junction end may stem from a read error. The V and J genes are TRBV5-3 and TRBJ2-7, with D tentatively TRBD1 (6 bases). TRBV5-3 is identified as an open reading frame with a role that is uncertain. The CDR3 extends over 11 amino acids. The CDR3 nucleotides read TGTGCCAGCAGCTCGCAGGGGATAGCGTACTTC. Protein: CASSSQGIAYF.

The V gene is TRBV6-6, the J gene TRBJ2-5; the match to TRBD1 covers 12 bases. The CDR3 contains 16 residues. Unmatched junction bases numbered 3, after V lost 2 bases and J lost 2 bases. Germline CDR1 and CDR2: MNHNY and SVGAGI (reference sequence). The CDR3 loop reads CASSYGDRGRQETQYF. CDR3 coding DNA: TGTGCCAGCAGTTACGGGGACAGGGGGCGACAAGAGACCCAGTACTTC.

This clone showed up just a few times. The chain combines TRBV28 with TRBJ1-5, with D unclear. CDR3 length: 13 residues. The germline CDR1 and CDR2 sequences are MDHEN and SYDVKM. Trimming stripped 6 bases from V and 4 bases from J, with 10 bases between. The CDR3 here is CASRTQANQPQHF. CDR3 DNA: TGTGCCAGCAGGACGCAGGCAAATCAGCCCCAGCATTTT.

The rearrangement uses TRBV28 and TRBJ2-5; 7 bases are a match to TRBD1. CDR3 length: 15 residues. CDR1 and CDR2 (germline): MDHEN, SYDVKM. Germline trimming cut 5 bases from V and 5 bases from J; bases unmatched to any gene: 11. The CDR3 DNA sequence: TGTGCCAGCAGTCCAGAAAAGGGGACAGAGGAGACCCAGTACTTC. This encodes CASSPEKGTEETQYF.

The J gene is TRBJ2-5, the V gene TRBV19, with 15 nucleotides matching TRBD2. V gave up 5 bases and J gave up 5 bases; unmatched junction bases: 9. The CDR3 has 17 residues. CDR1 LNHDA and CDR2 SQIVND come from the germline V gene (reference sequence). The CDR3 sequence is CASSSRRTSGRDETQYF. CDR3 coding DNA: TGTGCCAGTAGTTCACGCCGGACTAGCGGGAGGGATGAGACCCAGTACTTC.

In this sample, this clone turned up once. This chain links TRBV29-1 with TRBJ2-1; tentative D call: TRBD2 (5 bases). Germline loops: CDR1 SQVTM, CDR2 ANQGSEA. Trimming left V 6 bases short and J 7 bases short, with 10 bases between. The CDR3 has 11 residues. The CDR3 loop is CSVPRANEQFF. The CDR3 coding sequence is TGCAGCGTGCCGCGGGCGAATGAGCAGTTCTTC.

The J gene is TRBJ2-7, the V gene TRBV2; 7 bases are a match to TRBD2. Germline V CDR1 and CDR2: SNHLY, FYNNEI. This CDR3 comprises 13 residues. V gave up 3 bases and J gave up 7 bases; unmatched junction bases: 6. The DNA for the CDR3 is TGTGCCAGCAGTGACGGGGGAGGGGTTGAGCAGTACTTC. Protein: CASSDGGGVEQYF. The variable domain in full, completed from reference TRBV2 and TRBJ2-7, reads EPEVTQTPSHQVTQMGQEVILRCVPISNHLYFYWYRQILGQKVEFLVSFYNNEISEKSEIFDDQFSVERPDGSNFTLKIRSTKLEDSAMYFCASSDGGGVEQYFGPGTRLTVT.

DNA for the CDR3: TGTGCCAGCAACAACTACAATGAGCAGTTCTTC. This gives the protein CASNNYNEQFF. V gene TRBV28 combines with J gene TRBJ2-1; D is uncertain. CDR3 length: 11 amino acids. Germline assignment: CDR1 MDHEN and CDR2 SYDVKM. The germline V and J ends were trimmed by 7 bases and 3 bases, with 4 bases remaining between them.

This chain connects TRBV5-4 to TRBJ1-2; D is perhaps TRBD1 (5 bases). CDR3 length: 14 residues. CDR1 and CDR2 (germline): SGHNT, YYREEE (reference sequence). Trimming removed 2 bases at V and 1 base at J, with 9 bases between. The CDR3 here is CASSLDSYNYGYTF. The CDR3 DNA follows: TGTGCCAGCAGCTTAGACAGCTATAACTATGGCTACACCTTC. The entire variable domain, with the rest obtained from reference TRBV5-4 and TRBJ1-2, is as follows: ETGVTQSPTHLIKTRGQQVTLRCSSQSGHNTVSWYQQALGQGPQFIFQYYREEENGRGNFPPRFSGLQFPNYSSELNVNALELDDSALYLCASSLDSYNYGYTFGSGTRLTVV.